Listed below are T cell receptor beta chains from one sample, sequenced in a study of blood T cell repertoires in COVID-19. Sequencing used immunoSEQ multiplex PCR; TCRdb keeps in-frame clones, though not all of them. The table lists about 380,000 clones, about 90% of them singletons, with 6.5% in the top ten. Sequencing was carried out using peripheral blood. These receptors were obtained from a man between 18 and 29 years old with active or convalescent COVID-19. Both conserved end residues are trimmed from each CDR3. Fields, in order: clone size, V gene, D gene, CDR3 protein. D genes are given only for firm matches. The size field is filled for only some rows; it gives once, few, many or a size class.

clone_size: -
v_call: TRBV28
d_call: TRBD1
cdr3_aa: ASSWTGDTGELF

clone_size: once
v_call: TRBV23-1
d_call: -
cdr3_aa: ASSQYQQGPATNEKLF

clone_size: once
v_call: TRBV4-1
d_call: TRBD1
cdr3_aa: ASSLQGAGQPQH

clone_size: once
v_call: TRBV18
d_call: TRBD1
cdr3_aa: ASSPDREGEQF

clone_size: -
v_call: TRBV7-2
d_call: -
cdr3_aa: ASSLARAAPGAEAF

clone_size: -
v_call: TRBV27
d_call: -
cdr3_aa: ASSPLAASDTQY

clone_size: -
v_call: TRBV19
d_call: -
cdr3_aa: ASSIVPQAVLNQPQH

clone_size: -
v_call: TRBV5-5
d_call: TRBD1
cdr3_aa: ASSPESTGGTEAF

clone_size: -
v_call: TRBV20-1
d_call: TRBD1
cdr3_aa: SAGQGGEQY

clone_size: -
v_call: TRBV20-1
d_call: TRBD1
cdr3_aa: SASRQGIYGYT

clone_size: once
v_call: TRBV4-3
d_call: -
cdr3_aa: ASSQDRNYGYT

clone_size: -
v_call: TRBV5-6
d_call: -
cdr3_aa: ASSQQGTHQPQH

clone_size: -
v_call: TRBV7-9
d_call: TRBD1
cdr3_aa: ASTTRTGDYNEQF

clone_size: -
v_call: TRBV6-4
d_call: TRBD2
cdr3_aa: ASSRHGRGVNEQF

clone_size: once
v_call: TRBV4-1
d_call: TRBD1
cdr3_aa: ASSLESRGQNYGYT

clone_size: -
v_call: TRBV6-5
d_call: TRBD1
cdr3_aa: ASSKTGEDGYT

clone_size: -
v_call: TRBV28
d_call: -
cdr3_aa: ASIQGQRSYEQY

clone_size: few
v_call: TRBV10-3
d_call: TRBD1
cdr3_aa: AISREGTGGGYT

clone_size: -
v_call: TRBV4-1
d_call: -
cdr3_aa: ASGEEELSHTEAF

clone_size: -
v_call: TRBV4-3
d_call: TRBD1
cdr3_aa: ASSQGVKGAEANTQY

clone_size: -
v_call: TRBV7-6
d_call: -
cdr3_aa: ASSPQGNTEAF

clone_size: -
v_call: TRBV19
d_call: -
cdr3_aa: ASSMGQEGTEAF

clone_size: -
v_call: TRBV10-3
d_call: TRBD2
cdr3_aa: AIRGGSSYNEQF

clone_size: -
v_call: TRBV7-2
d_call: TRBD1
cdr3_aa: ASSLGGARGSLYEQY

clone_size: -
v_call: TRBV27
d_call: -
cdr3_aa: ASSLSGIQGIQY

clone_size: -
v_call: TRBV6-5
d_call: -
cdr3_aa: ASSYSGGNYGYT

clone_size: -
v_call: TRBV27
d_call: -
cdr3_aa: ASSLRGQPQH

clone_size: -
v_call: TRBV27
d_call: TRBD1
cdr3_aa: ASSYEGATRNNEQF

clone_size: -
v_call: TRBV24-1
d_call: TRBD1
cdr3_aa: ATSDFSRGYEKLF

clone_size: -
v_call: TRBV9
d_call: -
cdr3_aa: ASSVGGKSYGYT

clone_size: -
v_call: TRBV28
d_call: TRBD1
cdr3_aa: ASSSTGVGTGELF

clone_size: -
v_call: TRBV7-2
d_call: TRBD1
cdr3_aa: ASSKQGTGVQPQH

clone_size: -
v_call: TRBV27
d_call: TRBD2
cdr3_aa: ASAWTSGTYEQY